This T cell receptor (beta chain) derives from a study of cytomegalovirus exposure and HLA in healthy donors. As regards this clone: Its matching antigen is unknown.

V gave up 6 bases and J gave up 2 bases; unmatched junction bases: 3. The CDR3 sequence is 14 residues long. Germline V gives CDR1 SNHLY, CDR2 FYNNEI. Overall study results and limits: In a later analysis, HLA-C alleles had the fewest associated TCRs, DRB1 alleles the most. Immune exposure was documented only through CMV serostatus. Researchers reported in a later analysis that common viral pathogens appeared linked to several top clusters.

PCR was performed using 60 Vbeta and 13 Jbeta primers. As handled by the study authors: A later analysis counted roughly 74 million unique TCR beta chains, around 11 million shared. TCRdb keeps only in-frame clones here, not all; method: immunoSEQ multiplex PCR. D and trimming come from the DNA, and the V and J calls and clone size come from that table. The profile shows 100,000 to 120,000 clones, around 83% of them singletons. The sequence was collected from a woman aged 55-69 years in good health and CMV-seropositive. Source material: PBMCs. The chain carries TRBV2 and TRBJ2-7; TRBD2 matches 11 bases. CDR3 in DNA: TGTGCCAGCAGGGCTAGCGGGGGGACCTACGAGCAGTACTTC. It specifies CASRASGGTYEQYF.